This T cell receptor (beta chain) is drawn from a study of T cell changes during pregnancy in multiple sclerosis. V was clipped by 2 bases and J by 1 base, with 11 bases between them. This CDR3 has 16 amino acids. Germline V CDR1 and CDR2: MNHEY, SVGAGI. Assay used: immunoSEQ multiplex PCR; TCRdb lists only in-frame clones, some missing. The table shows 75,000 to 95,000 clones, with about 92% occurring only once. The material was peripheral blood, obtained after pregnancy. The chain couples TRBV6-5 to TRBJ1-4; D remains ambiguous. The sequence came from a female donor with multiple sclerosis, enrolled in a pregnancy study. The CDR3 region is CASSYTEGETNEKLFF. The CDR3 nucleotides read TGTGCCAGCAGTTACACCGAGGGAGAAACTAATGAAAAACTGTTTTTT.